This T cell receptor (beta chain) comes out of a study of blood T cell repertoires in COVID-19 (dated by TCRdb to 2019 to 2021). Regarding the research as a whole: The collaborator samples originated in the United States, Italy and Spain and spanned the acute and convalescent phases of COVID-19. Samples were obtained from the ongoing ImmuneRACE study (first 160 participants) and from about 1,300 subjects provided by 6 global collaborators. A de-identified subject ID, COVID-19 status, age in years and sex were almost always included in the sample metadata. The material from the prospective study consisted of cDNA or gDNA derived from T cells, B-cell-depleted T cells, or PBMCs. The repertoires were released in a freely available public database intended as a resource for research on the immune response to SARS-CoV-2. Deeply sampled blood TCRbeta repertoires from subjects exposed to, actively infected with, or recovered from COVID-19 were included in the dataset. Where available, HLA class I and class II types were taken from metadata supplied by the sample provider and were not determined by assay-based typing.

Overall results and qualifications from the work: How much clinical and demographic metadata was included differed by source and by participant, and the metadata was provided uncurated.

The immunoSEQ Assay, a bias-controlled multiplex PCR, was used to amplify TCRbeta CDR3 regions from genomic DNA. The authors' analysis ran thus. Within the assay, amplification of reference gene primers was used to estimate how many nucleated cells each sample contained. To quantify the absolute abundance of each unique TCRbeta CDR3 rearrangement, sequence reads were collapsed and filtered. For each sample, productive Simpson clonality was calculated as the square root of Simpson's diversity index across productive rearrangements. TCRdb mirrors the immuneACCESS table, restricted to in-frame sequences. Some clones are absent from its copies; in checked studies, under half trace to an unresolved V gene, and the reason for the others is unknown. V and J calls and clone size are copied from that table; D and trimming were computed from the DNA. The sample records a few hundred thousand clones, 88% of which are singletons. The biggest ten clones account for 1.5% to 2% of the sample.

The germline V and J ends show losses of 0 bases and 6 bases respectively, and no gene match explains 7 bases of the junction. The cysteine opens and the phenylalanine closes a CDR3 of 15 amino acids. Only CDR3 DNA is held: 45 bases, read in frame from base 1. CDR1 LGHNA and CDR2 YSLEER were looked up in the germline V gene. Participants in the prospective study were aged about 18 to 90 years, lived in 24 United States geographic areas, and enrolled through a virtual design. In the prospective study, cohorts were assigned on the basis of participant-reported clinical history obtained from a screening survey and a study questionnaire. ImmuneRACE Cohort 3 recovered participants were defined by two consecutive negative NP/OP PCR tests, healthcare professional clearance, or symptom resolution. Each participant in the prospective study had whole blood, serum and a nasopharyngeal or oropharyngeal swab collected by mobile phlebotomists. Participants in the prospective study had the option to provide additional blood draws and questionnaires over a roughly 2-month period. Before DNA extraction, blood samples from the prospective study were shipped at room temperature or frozen.

Turning to this clone: The specificity of this receptor is unknown. Base qualities are not at hand, and no much larger clone is one base apart.

The sample comprised PBMCs or T cells enriched from blood (not recorded which). This receptor chain uses TRBV4-3 and TRBJ1-1; the junction holds 7 bases that match TRBD1. This sequence originates from a woman between 40 and 50 years old who had recovered from COVID-19. The DNA is TGCGCCAGCAGCCAAGACGGCCTAGGGGGCCCTGAAGCTTTCTTT. It is translated as CASSQDGLGGPEAFF.